These T cell receptor beta chains were read from a single sample in a study of blood T cell repertoires in COVID-19. Libraries were prepared by immunoSEQ multiplex PCR; TCRdb keeps only in-frame clonotypes and omits some of them. The sample contains some 18,000 clones, about nine tenths of which appear only once. The sequenced sample was peripheral blood. These receptors came from a human donor in a cohort sampled during active COVID-19. Both conserved end residues are part of each CDR3. Rows may omit the clone size; those that give it use once, few, many or a size class.

TRBJ1-2,TRBV27,-,CASSLSGAGGYTF
TRBJ2-3,TRBV2,-,CASSAATGRSTDTQYF
TRBJ2-1,TRBV12-5,-,CASGLTGSRNNEQFF
TRBJ1-2,TRBV5-5,-,CASTRTGGNYGYTF
TRBJ1-4,TRBV30,-,CAWRKGTGGKKLFF
TRBJ1-1,TRBV5-1,-,CASSLTGTANTEAFF
TRBJ2-1,TRBV5-6,once,CASSTGLAGGLYYNEQFF
TRBJ1-2,TRBV19,-,CASSVQGLFGYTF
TRBJ2-5,TRBV9,few,CASTKGLAGGPQETQYF
TRBJ2-3,TRBV20-1,-,CSASFIQRGKSDTQYF
TRBJ1-5,TRBV4-2,few,CASSQDYRGGNQPQHF
TRBJ1-2,TRBV6-1,-,CASSEAVALLNYGYTF
TRBJ2-3,TRBV12-3/TRBV12-4,few,CASSRSTQYF
TRBJ1-5,TRBV19,once,CASSIRGGTYSNQPQHF
TRBJ1-4,TRBV5-6,-,CASSSSRTLNEKLFF
TRBJ1-4,TRBV6-5,once,CASREDRYEKLFF
TRBJ2-3,TRBV3-1/TRBV3-2,-,CASSPRTMGGDTQYF
TRBJ2-1,TRBV7-9,-,CASSSTDNEQFF
TRBJ1-1,TRBV9,few,CASSGGAVTLNTEAFF
TRBJ2-3,TRBV9,-,CASSVGGTSGGKTDTQYF
TRBJ2-5,TRBV7-8,-,CASSPSLAGLFETQYF
TRBJ2-7,TRBV10-1,few,CASSEGTGTYEQYF
TRBJ1-2,TRBV7-2,-,CASSKGQGGGYTF